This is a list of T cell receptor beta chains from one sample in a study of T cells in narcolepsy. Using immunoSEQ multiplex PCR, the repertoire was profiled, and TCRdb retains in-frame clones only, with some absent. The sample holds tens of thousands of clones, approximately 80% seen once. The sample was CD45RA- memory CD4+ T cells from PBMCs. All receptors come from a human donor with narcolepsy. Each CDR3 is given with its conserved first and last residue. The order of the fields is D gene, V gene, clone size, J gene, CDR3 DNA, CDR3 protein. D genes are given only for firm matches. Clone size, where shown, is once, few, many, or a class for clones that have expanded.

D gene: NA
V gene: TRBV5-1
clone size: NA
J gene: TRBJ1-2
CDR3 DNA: TGCGCCAGCAGCCTGGTGGAGGCTATAAACTATGGCTACACCTTC
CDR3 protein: CASSLVEAINYGYTF

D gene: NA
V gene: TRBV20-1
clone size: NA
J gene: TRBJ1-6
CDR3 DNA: TGCAGTGCTAGCGAATGGTTAACCCTCCACTTT
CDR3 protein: CSASEWLTLHF

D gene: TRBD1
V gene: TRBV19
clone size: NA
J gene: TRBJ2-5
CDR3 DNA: TGTGCCAGTAGTATAGGGACTGGACAGGGGCGAGAGACCCAGTACTTC
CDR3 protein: CASSIGTGQGRETQYF

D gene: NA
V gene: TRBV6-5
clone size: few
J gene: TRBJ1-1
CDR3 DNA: TGTGCCAGCAGTTACTTGCTAGACAGGGAAGCTTTCTTT
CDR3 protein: CASSYLLDREAFF

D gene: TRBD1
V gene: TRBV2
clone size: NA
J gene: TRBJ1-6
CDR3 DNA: TGTGCCAGCAGGGGCGGGACAGACAATTCACCCCTCCACTTT
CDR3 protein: CASRGGTDNSPLHF

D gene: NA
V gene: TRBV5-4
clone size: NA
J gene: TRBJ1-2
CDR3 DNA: TGTGCCAGCAGCCGACAGGCCCTTTTCGGCGGCTACACCTTC
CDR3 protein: CASSRQALFGGYTF

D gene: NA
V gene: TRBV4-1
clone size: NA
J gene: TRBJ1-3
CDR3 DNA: TGCGCCAGCAGCCAAGAACGGTTCGGGGGAATTGGCTCTGGAAACACCATATATTTT
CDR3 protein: CASSQERFGGIGSGNTIYF

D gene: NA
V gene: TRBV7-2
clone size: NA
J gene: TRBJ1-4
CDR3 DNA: TGTGCCAGCAGCTTAGTAAATTTGGCGAACCCATCGAATGAAAAACTGTTTTTT
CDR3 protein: CASSLVNLANPSNEKLFF

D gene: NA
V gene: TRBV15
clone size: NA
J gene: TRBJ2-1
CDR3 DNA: TGTGCCACCAGCACCCCGGGTCCCGGCAATGAGCAGTTCTTC
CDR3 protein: CATSTPGPGNEQFF

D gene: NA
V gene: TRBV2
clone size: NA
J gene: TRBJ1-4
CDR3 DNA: TGTGCCAGCAGGGGGACATCAACTAATGAAAAACTGTTTTTT
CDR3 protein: CASRGTSTNEKLFF

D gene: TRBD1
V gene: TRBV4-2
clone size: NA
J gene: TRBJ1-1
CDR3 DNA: TGTGCCAGCAGCCAACGAACCGGGACAGGGCTGAACACTGAAGCTTTCTTT
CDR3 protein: CASSQRTGTGLNTEAFF

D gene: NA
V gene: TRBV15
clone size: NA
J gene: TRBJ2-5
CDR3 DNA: TGTGCCACCAGCAGAGATTTTCAGCGGGAGACCCAGTACTTC
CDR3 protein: CATSRDFQRETQYF

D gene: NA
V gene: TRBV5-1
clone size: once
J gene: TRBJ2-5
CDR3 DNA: TGCGCCAGCAGCCGGCGCGGTGAAGGGAGCGAGACCCAGTACTTC
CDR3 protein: CASSRRGEGSETQYF

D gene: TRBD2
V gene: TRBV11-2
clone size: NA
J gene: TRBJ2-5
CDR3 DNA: TGTGCCAGCAGCTTCGGGACTAGCGGGGGCCGAGAGACCCAGTACTTC
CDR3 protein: CASSFGTSGGRETQYF

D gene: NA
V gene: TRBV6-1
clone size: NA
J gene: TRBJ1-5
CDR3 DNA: TGTGCCAGCAGTGAACTCCGGATCGACGCCTATAGCAATCAGCCCCAGCATTTT
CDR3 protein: CASSELRIDAYSNQPQHF

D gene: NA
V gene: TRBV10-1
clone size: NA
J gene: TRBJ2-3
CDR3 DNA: TGCGCCAGCAGTGAATATCGGGGACCCACAGATACGCAGTATTTT
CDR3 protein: CASSEYRGPTDTQYF